The present T cell receptor (beta chain) was sequenced within a study of shared clonotypes between healthy human individuals. The assay was immunoSEQ multiplex PCR, and TCRdb's table has in-frame clones only and misses some. The sample holds 2.3 million or so clones; approximately 93% are singletons and the top ten take about 0.39%. This CDR3 is built from 16 residues. V lost 2 bases and J lost 9; bases outside the gene matches: 12. CDR1 SGHTA and CDR2 FQGNSA come from the germline V gene. General study findings and limits: The study drew on few donors, limiting represented genetic and exposure-history diversity.

On this clone: What it binds is unknown.

Input material: naive CD4+ T cells from PBMCs. This sample's subset: CD45RA+ positively selected. The chain uses TRBV7-2 and TRBJ2-1, with TRBD1 identical over 8 bases. The receptor was isolated from a man between 18 and 29 years old in good health. Some clones in this sample may be carry-over from other donors' samples. The DNA of the CDR3 is TGTGCCAGCAGCTTACTCGGCAGGGGGCGCTTAGGTGAGCAGTTCTTC. Its translation is CASSLLGRGRLGEQFF.